This is a list of T cell receptor beta chains from one sample in a study of Ad26.COV2.S vaccination and SARS-CoV-2 variants. Here immunoSEQ multiplex PCR was the method, and the copy in TCRdb shows in-frame clones only, minus some. The sample consists of more than 150,000 clones, around nine tenths of them appearing once. This material consisted of peripheral blood, taken after recovery from COVID-19. The source is a human donor who had recovered from COVID-19. Both conserved end residues are part of each CDR3. D genes are given only for firm matches. Only part of the rows carry a size: once, few, many, or a class if the clone is expanded.

cdr3_nt: TGTGCCAGCAGCCCGGACGTGAATCGTCTAACTAATGAAAAACTGTTTTTT
cdr3_aa: CASSPDVNRLTNEKLFF
d_call: .
v_call: TRBV5-4
clone_size: .
j_call: TRBJ1-4

cdr3_nt: TGTGCCAGCAGCTCGGGGGGCACCTATTCACCCCTCCACTTT
cdr3_aa: CASSSGGTYSPLHF
d_call: .
v_call: TRBV5-6
clone_size: .
j_call: TRBJ1-6

cdr3_nt: TGTGCCAGCAGCCAAGAAACCTCAGGGGAACGGAGTCGCGAGCAGTACTTC
cdr3_aa: CASSQETSGERSREQYF
d_call: .
v_call: TRBV3-1/TRBV3-2
clone_size: .
j_call: TRBJ2-7

cdr3_nt: TGTGCCAGCAGTGACATGGGAGATACGCAGTATTTT
cdr3_aa: CASSDMGDTQYF
d_call: .
v_call: TRBV2
clone_size: .
j_call: TRBJ2-3

cdr3_nt: TGTGCCAGCAGTTACTCACCCGCCACCGGGGAGCTGTTTTTT
cdr3_aa: CASSYSPATGELFF
d_call: .
v_call: TRBV6-5
clone_size: .
j_call: TRBJ2-2

cdr3_nt: TGCGCCAGCAGCTTGGCCTCCTCCGGGACAGGGGACAACGTCCTGACTTTC
cdr3_aa: CASSLASSGTGDNVLTF
d_call: TRBD1
v_call: TRBV5-1
clone_size: .
j_call: TRBJ2-6

cdr3_nt: TGTGCCAGCAGTTTGAGGACAGGGAGCTCCTACAATGAGCAGTTCTTC
cdr3_aa: CASSLRTGSSYNEQFF
d_call: TRBD1
v_call: TRBV6-5
clone_size: .
j_call: TRBJ2-1

cdr3_nt: TGTGCCAGCAGCCCGACAGGGGGCAACACTGAAGCTTTCTTT
cdr3_aa: CASSPTGGNTEAFF
d_call: TRBD1
v_call: TRBV28
clone_size: .
j_call: TRBJ1-1

cdr3_nt: TGTGCCAGCAGCCAGGGGCAGAAAGAGACCCAGTACTTC
cdr3_aa: CASSQGQKETQYF
d_call: .
v_call: TRBV14
clone_size: once
j_call: TRBJ2-5

cdr3_nt: TGTGCCAGCAGCGCCCGACTAGCGGGGGATCTAGCCTACGAGCAGTACTTC
cdr3_aa: CASSARLAGDLAYEQYF
d_call: TRBD2
v_call: TRBV7-9
clone_size: .
j_call: TRBJ2-7

cdr3_nt: TGTGCCAGCAGTTCCGCTCTCCGCGGGGCCTACAATGAGCAGTTCTTC
cdr3_aa: CASSSALRGAYNEQFF
d_call: .
v_call: TRBV28
clone_size: .
j_call: TRBJ2-1

cdr3_nt: TGTGCCAGCAGTCCGCCCGGGACACTGGCAGACTATGGCTACACCTTC
cdr3_aa: CASSPPGTLADYGYTF
d_call: .
v_call: TRBV7-9
clone_size: .
j_call: TRBJ1-2

cdr3_nt: TGTGCCAGCAGTTTCCAGCTAGCTTGGCGGGGTGGCTACGAGCAGTACTTC
cdr3_aa: CASSFQLAWRGGYEQYF
d_call: .
v_call: TRBV28
clone_size: many
j_call: TRBJ2-7

cdr3_nt: TGTGCCAACTGGACAGTCCATAATTCACCCCTCCACTTT
cdr3_aa: CANWTVHNSPLHF
d_call: .
v_call: TRBV6-4
clone_size: .
j_call: TRBJ1-6

cdr3_nt: TGCGCCAGCAGTAAATCAGGGGAAGCTTTCTTT
cdr3_aa: CASSKSGEAFF
d_call: .
v_call: TRBV4-1
clone_size: .
j_call: TRBJ1-1

cdr3_nt: TGTGCCAGCTCCCTTAAGGGCCTATACGAGCAGTACTTC
cdr3_aa: CASSLKGLYEQYF
d_call: .
v_call: TRBV12-3/TRBV12-4
clone_size: .
j_call: TRBJ2-7

cdr3_nt: TGTGCCATCAGTGTTATCCAAGACACCGGGGAGCTGTTTTTT
cdr3_aa: CAISVIQDTGELFF
d_call: .
v_call: TRBV10-3
clone_size: .
j_call: TRBJ2-2

cdr3_nt: TGTGCCAGCAGTCTAACAGGTGGGGCCGGGGAGCTGTTTTTT
cdr3_aa: CASSLTGGAGELFF
d_call: .
v_call: TRBV25-1
clone_size: once
j_call: TRBJ2-2

cdr3_nt: TGCGCCAGCAGCCAAGAATCTACAGGACCTCAAGAGACCCAGTACTTC
cdr3_aa: CASSQESTGPQETQYF
d_call: .
v_call: TRBV4-1
clone_size: .
j_call: TRBJ2-5

cdr3_nt: TGCGCCAGCAGCCAAGAACCGACCTACGAGCAGTACTTC
cdr3_aa: CASSQEPTYEQYF
d_call: .
v_call: TRBV4-1
clone_size: .
j_call: TRBJ2-7

cdr3_nt: TGCAGTGCTAGTTGGGACCGCGGCTACGAGCAGTACTTC
cdr3_aa: CSASWDRGYEQYF
d_call: .
v_call: TRBV20-1
clone_size: .
j_call: TRBJ2-7

cdr3_nt: TGTGCCAGCAGCCTTCTAGGGGGACAGGGATACGAGCAGTACTTC
cdr3_aa: CASSLLGGQGYEQYF
d_call: TRBD1
v_call: TRBV14
clone_size: .
j_call: TRBJ2-7